This T cell receptor (beta chain) was obtained from a study of shared clonotypes between healthy human individuals. Broader study findings: Relative to clonotypes present in all four donors, those not shared had lower generation probabilities. Sequencing depth was expected to affect clonotype sharing among donors.

V lost 1 base and J 2 bases, leaving 10 bases between the germline ends. The CDR3 contains 15 residues. Germline V CDR1 and CDR2: LNHNV, YYDKDF (reference sequence). As to this clone: Its antigen is still unknown.

Clones were read by immunoSEQ multiplex PCR, and TCRdb kept only the in-frame ones, dropping some. The sample records about 1 million clones, around 75% being singletons. This TCR derives from a man between 18 and 29 years old in good health. The source material was memory CD4+ T cells sorted from blood. As for subset: CD45RA-negative fraction. The V and J genes are TRBV15 and TRBJ2-3, with D hard to call. The CDR3 DNA follows: TGTGCCACCAGCAGAGTCGGTCCGACCACAGATACGCAGTATTTT. It yields the protein CATSRVGPTTDTQYF.